The entry below describes one T cell receptor (beta chain). Antigen specificity is unknown. This CDR3 is built from 16 residues. Germline V gives CDR1 LGHNA, CDR2 YSLEER. V shed 4 bases and J 7 bases; nucleotides not matched to a gene: 13. As every portion of the isolated RNA was reverse transcribed, the sequencing read expressed TCRB transcripts. The data were produced by immunoSEQ multiplex PCR, yet TCRdb's version contains in-frame clones alone and is incomplete. The sample has hundreds of thousands of clones, over 12% seen once; the top ten hold approximately 0.015%. This sample is drawn from a study of beta chain features in type 1 diabetes. On the study more broadly: In age, gender and cell yields, patients were similar to healthy donors.

The authors took one heparinised blood draw, averaging approximately 120 mL, from each donor. The study's findings and limits: For Type 1 diabetes patients, all four CD4+ subsets carried TCRB CDR3s that were moderately but significantly shorter. The question of HLA type influencing TCRB rearrangement was one that remained unresolved here.

This TCR came from a man between 18 and 35 years old with type 1 diabetes. Sample: naive CD4+ T cells from blood. The chain combines TRBV4-3 with TRBJ2-3; 8 bases are a match to TRBD1. In nucleotides, the CDR3 is TGCGCCAGCAGCCCCAAGAAGGGGCAGGGGGCGAATACGCAGTATTTT. This encodes CASSPKKGQGANTQYF.